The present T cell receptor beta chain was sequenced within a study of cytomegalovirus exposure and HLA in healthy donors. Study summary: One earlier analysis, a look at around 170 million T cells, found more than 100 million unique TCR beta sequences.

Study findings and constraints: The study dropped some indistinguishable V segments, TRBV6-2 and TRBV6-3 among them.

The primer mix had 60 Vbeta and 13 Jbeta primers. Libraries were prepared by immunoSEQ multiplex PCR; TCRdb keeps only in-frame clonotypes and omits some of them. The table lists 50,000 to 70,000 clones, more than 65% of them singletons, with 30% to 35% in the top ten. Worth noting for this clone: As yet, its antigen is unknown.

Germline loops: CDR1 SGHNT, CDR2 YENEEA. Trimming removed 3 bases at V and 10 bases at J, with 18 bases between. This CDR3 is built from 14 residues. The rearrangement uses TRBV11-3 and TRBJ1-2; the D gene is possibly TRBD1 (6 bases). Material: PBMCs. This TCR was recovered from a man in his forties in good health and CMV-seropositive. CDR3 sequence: CASSFEARTDDYTF. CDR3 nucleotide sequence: TGTGCCAGCAGCTTTGAGGCCCGGACAGATGACTACACCTTC. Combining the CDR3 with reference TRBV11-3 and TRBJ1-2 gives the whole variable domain EAGVVQSPRYKIIEKKQPVAFWCNPISGHNTLYWYLQNLGQGPELLIRYENEEAVDDSQLPKDRFSAERLKGVDSTLKIQPAELGDSAVYLCASSFEARTDDYTFGSGTRLTVV.